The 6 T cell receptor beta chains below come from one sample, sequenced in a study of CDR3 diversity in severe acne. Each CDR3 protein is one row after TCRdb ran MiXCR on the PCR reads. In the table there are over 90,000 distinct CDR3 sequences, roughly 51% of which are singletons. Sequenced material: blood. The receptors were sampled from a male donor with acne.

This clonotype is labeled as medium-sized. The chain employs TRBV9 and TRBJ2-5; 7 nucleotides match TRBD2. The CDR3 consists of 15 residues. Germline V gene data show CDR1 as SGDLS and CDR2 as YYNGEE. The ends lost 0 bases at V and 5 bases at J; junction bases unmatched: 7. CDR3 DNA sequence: TGTGCCAGCAGCGTAGATTATGGGCGGGAGGAGACCCAGTACTTC. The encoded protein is CASSVDYGREETQYF.

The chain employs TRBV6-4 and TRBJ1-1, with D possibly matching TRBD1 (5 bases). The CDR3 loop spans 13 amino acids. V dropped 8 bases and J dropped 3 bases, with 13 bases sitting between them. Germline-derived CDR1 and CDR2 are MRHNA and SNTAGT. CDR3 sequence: CASAQGEDTEAFF. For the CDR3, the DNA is TGTGCCAGCGCCCAGGGAGAGGACACTGAAGCTTTCTTT.

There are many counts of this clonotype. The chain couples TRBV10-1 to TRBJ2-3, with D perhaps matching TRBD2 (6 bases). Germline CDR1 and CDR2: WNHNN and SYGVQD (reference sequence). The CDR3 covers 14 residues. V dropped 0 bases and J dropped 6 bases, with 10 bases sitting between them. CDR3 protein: CASSESAGRDTQYF. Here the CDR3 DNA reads TGCGCCAGCAGTGAGTCCGCGGGAAGGGATACGCAGTATTTT.

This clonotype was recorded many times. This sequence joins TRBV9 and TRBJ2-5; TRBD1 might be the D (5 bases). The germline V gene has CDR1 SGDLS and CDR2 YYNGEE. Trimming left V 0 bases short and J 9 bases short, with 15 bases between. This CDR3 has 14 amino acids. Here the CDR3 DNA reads TGTGCCAGCAGCGTAGAGGGGTCCGGAGTGGCCCAGTACTTC. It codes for CASSVEGSGVAQYF.

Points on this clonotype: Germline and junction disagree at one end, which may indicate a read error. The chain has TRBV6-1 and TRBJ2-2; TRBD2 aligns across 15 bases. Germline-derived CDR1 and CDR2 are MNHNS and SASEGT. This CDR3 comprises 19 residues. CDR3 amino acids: CASSKGLAGGPFRSGELLF. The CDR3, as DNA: TGTGCCAGCAGTAAAGGACTAGCGGGGGGGCCATTCAGGTCCGGGGAGCTGCTTTTT.

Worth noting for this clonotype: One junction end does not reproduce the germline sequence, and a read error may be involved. CDR3 in amino acids: CASSGTWAGGGEAFF. The DNA for the CDR3 is TGTGCCAGCAGCGGGACATGGGCAGGGGGCGGTGAGGCTTTCTTC. The chain couples TRBV5-6 to TRBJ1-1; 8 bases are a match to TRBD1. The CDR3 is 15 residues long. Germline V gene data show CDR1 as SGHDT and CDR2 as YYEEEE.